One sample yielded the 4 T cell receptor beta chains listed below, sequenced in a study of shared clonotypes between healthy human individuals. The naive CD8 fraction comprised CD45RO-negative cells positively selected for CCR7 and excluded terminally differentiated effector memory CD45RA+ cells. Sequencing was performed with immunoSEQ multiplex PCR; in TCRdb, only in-frame clones are kept and a portion is missing. The sample holds about 2.1 million clones, just over 90% seen once. Material: naive CD8+ T cells from PBMCs. The receptors were sampled from a young man in good health. Some clones in this sample may be carry-over from other donors' samples.

The chain links TRBV4-3 to TRBJ2-7; TRBD1 agrees at 7 bases. The CDR3 has 15 amino acids. The V gene end was trimmed by 3 bases and the J gene end by 4 bases; junction bases not matched to a gene: 9. Germline lookup yields CDR1 LGHNA and CDR2 YSLEER. The DNA of the CDR3 is TGCGCCAGCAGCCAGAGACAGGGTGTTGGGTACGAGCAGTACTTC. This encodes CASSQRQGVGYEQYF.

This clone was counted once. V is TRBV7-9 and J is TRBJ2-3; 7 bases fit TRBD1. V lost 1 base and J lost 6; bases outside the gene matches: 4. The CDR3 is 14 amino acids. CDR1 and CDR2 from the germline V gene are SEHNR and FQNEAQ (reference sequence). CDR3 in amino acids: CASSLGRGLDTQYF. Here the CDR3 DNA reads TGTGCCAGCAGCTTAGGTAGGGGGCTTGATACGCAGTATTTT.

The chain joins TRBV6-1 to TRBJ2-3; D may be TRBD1 (6 bases). The V gene's germline CDR1 is MNHNS and CDR2 SASEGT. Between the trimmed V and J ends, which lost 4 bases and 2 bases, there was a span of 16 bases. This CDR3 is built from 16 residues. The CDR3 reads CASSARKGQATDTQYF. In DNA form, the CDR3 reads TGTGCCAGCAGTGCCCGCAAGGGACAAGCCACAGATACGCAGTATTTT.

The CDR3 region has the DNA TGTGCCAGCAGGAAAAACTACCCGGGGGCTGAAGCTTTCTTT. It yields the protein CASRKNYPGAEAFF. The chain combines TRBV11-1 with TRBJ1-1, with D tentatively TRBD1 (5 bases). CDR3 length equals 14 residues. Deletions cut 6 bases from V and 6 bases from J, with 17 bases between. Per germline, CDR1 SGHAT and CDR2 FQDESV (reference sequence). The whole variable domain, filled in from reference TRBV11-1 and TRBJ1-1, reads EAEVAQSPRYKITEKSQAVAFWCDPISGHATLYWYRQILGQGPELLVQFQDESVVDDSQLPKDRFSAERLKGVDSTLKIQPAELGDSAMYLCASRKNYPGAEAFFGQGTRLTVV.